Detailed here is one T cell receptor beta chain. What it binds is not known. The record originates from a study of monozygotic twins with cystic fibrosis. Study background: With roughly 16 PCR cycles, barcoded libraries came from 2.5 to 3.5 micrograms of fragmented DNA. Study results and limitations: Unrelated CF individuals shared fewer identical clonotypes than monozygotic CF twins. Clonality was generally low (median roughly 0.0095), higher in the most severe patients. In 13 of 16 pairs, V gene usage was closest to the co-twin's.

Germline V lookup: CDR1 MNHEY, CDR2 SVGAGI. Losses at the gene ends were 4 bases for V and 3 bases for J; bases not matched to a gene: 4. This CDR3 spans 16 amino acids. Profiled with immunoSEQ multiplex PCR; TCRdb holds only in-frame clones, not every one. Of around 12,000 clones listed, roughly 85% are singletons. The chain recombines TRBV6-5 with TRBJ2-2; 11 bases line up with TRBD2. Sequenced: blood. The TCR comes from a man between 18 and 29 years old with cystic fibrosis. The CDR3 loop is CASSSRSGRDTGELFF. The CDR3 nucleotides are TGTGCCAGCAGTTCCCGTAGCGGGAGGGACACCGGGGAGCTGTTTTTT.